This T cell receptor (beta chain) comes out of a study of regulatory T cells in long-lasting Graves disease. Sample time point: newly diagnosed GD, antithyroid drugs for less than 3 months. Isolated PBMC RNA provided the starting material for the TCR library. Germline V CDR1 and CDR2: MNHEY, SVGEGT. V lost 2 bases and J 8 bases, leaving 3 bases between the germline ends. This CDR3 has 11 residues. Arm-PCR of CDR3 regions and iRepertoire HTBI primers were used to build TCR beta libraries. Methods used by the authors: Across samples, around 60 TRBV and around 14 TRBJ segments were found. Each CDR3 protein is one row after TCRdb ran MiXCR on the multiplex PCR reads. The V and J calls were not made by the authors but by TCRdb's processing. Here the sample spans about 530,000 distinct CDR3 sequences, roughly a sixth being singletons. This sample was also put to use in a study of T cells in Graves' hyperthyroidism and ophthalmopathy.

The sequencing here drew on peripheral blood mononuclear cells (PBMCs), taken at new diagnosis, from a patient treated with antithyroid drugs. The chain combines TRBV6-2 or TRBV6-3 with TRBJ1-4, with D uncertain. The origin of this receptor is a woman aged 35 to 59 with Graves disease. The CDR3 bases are TGTGCCAGCAGTTACGAGGAAAAACTGTTTTTT. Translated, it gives CASSYEEKLFF.